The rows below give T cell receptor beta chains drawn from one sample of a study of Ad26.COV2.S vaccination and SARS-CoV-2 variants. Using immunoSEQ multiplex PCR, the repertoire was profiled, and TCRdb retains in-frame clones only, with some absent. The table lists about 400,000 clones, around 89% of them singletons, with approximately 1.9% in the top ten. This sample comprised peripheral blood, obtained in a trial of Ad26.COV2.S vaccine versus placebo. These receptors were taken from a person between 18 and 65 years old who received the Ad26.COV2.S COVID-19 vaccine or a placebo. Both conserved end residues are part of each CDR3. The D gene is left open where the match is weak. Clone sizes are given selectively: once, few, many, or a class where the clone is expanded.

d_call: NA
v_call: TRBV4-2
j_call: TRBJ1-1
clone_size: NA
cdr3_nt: TGTGCCAGCAGCCAAGTTACAGTCATGAACACTGAAGCTTTCTTT
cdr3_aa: CASSQVTVMNTEAFF

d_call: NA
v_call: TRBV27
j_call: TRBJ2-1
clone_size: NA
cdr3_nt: TGTGCCAGCAGCCAGGGCCAAGGCCCTTACAATGAGCAGTTCTTC
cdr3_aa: CASSQGQGPYNEQFF

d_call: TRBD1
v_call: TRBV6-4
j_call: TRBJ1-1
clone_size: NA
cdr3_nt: TGTGCCAGCAGTAGAGACAGGGGGAACACTGAAGCTTTCTTT
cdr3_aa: CASSRDRGNTEAFF

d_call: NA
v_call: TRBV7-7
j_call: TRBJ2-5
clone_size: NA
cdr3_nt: TGTGCCAGCAGCCCTGGGCGGGACAAAACCCTAGAGACCCAGTACTTC
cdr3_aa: CASSPGRDKTLETQYF

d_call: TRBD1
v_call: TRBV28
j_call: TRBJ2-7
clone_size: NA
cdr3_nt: TGTGCCAGCAGTTCTCCGACAGGGGCGATATACGAGCAGTACTTC
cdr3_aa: CASSSPTGAIYEQYF

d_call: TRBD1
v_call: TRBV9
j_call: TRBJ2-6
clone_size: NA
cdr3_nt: TGTGCCAGCAGCGGACAGGGGAAAACTGCTGGGGCCAACGTCCTGACTTTC
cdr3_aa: CASSGQGKTAGANVLTF

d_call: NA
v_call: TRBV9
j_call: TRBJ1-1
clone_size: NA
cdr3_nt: TGTGCCAGCAGCGCTGCCCAGAACACTGAAGCTTTCTTT
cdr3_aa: CASSAAQNTEAFF

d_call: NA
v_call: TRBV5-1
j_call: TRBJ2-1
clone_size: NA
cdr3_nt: TGCGCCAGCAGCTTGGGGGCGCTAGGACCTTTTTACAATGAGCAGTTCTTC
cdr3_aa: CASSLGALGPFYNEQFF

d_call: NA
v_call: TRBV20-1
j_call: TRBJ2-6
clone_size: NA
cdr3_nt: TGCAGTGCTAGTCGCGACACCCTAGTGGGGGCCAACGTCCTGACTTTC
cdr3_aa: CSASRDTLVGANVLTF

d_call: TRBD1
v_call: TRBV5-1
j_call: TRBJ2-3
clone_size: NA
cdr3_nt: TGCGCCAGCAGCTTACAGGGGGCTAGCACAGATACGCAGTATTTT
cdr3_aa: CASSLQGASTDTQYF

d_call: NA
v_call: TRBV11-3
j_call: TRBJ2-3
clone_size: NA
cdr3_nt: TGTGCCAGCACCTTCCAGGATACGCAGTATTTT
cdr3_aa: CASTFQDTQYF

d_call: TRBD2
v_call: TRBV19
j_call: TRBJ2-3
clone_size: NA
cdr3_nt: TGTGCCAGTAGTATAACTAGCGGGAGAGGTACAGATACGCAGTATTTT
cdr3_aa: CASSITSGRGTDTQYF

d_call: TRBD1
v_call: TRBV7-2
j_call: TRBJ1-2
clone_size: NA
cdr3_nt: TGTGCCAGCAGCTCGTCGGACAGGGATGTTAACTATGGCTACACCTTC
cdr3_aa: CASSSSDRDVNYGYTF

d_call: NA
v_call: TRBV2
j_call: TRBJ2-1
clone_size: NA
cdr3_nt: TGTGCCAGCAGTTCCCGGAGCTCCGGATACAATGAGCAGTTCTTC
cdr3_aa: CASSSRSSGYNEQFF

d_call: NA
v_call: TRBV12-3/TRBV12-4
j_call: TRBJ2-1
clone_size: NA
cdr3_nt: TGTGCCAGCAGTTCCCGGGCCGATGAGCAGTTCTTC
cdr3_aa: CASSSRADEQFF

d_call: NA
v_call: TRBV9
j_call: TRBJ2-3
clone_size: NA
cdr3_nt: TGTGCCAGCAGCGCAAACACAGATACGCAGTATTTT
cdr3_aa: CASSANTDTQYF

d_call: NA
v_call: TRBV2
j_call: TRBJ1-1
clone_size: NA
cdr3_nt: TGTGCCAGCAGTGAAGAAATCATGGGGGCTAACACTGAAGCTTTCTTT
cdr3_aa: CASSEEIMGANTEAFF

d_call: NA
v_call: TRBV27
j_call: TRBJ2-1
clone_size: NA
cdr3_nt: TGTGCCAGCAGTCTCCCAGGGATGGGCAATGAGCAGTTCTTC
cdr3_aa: CASSLPGMGNEQFF

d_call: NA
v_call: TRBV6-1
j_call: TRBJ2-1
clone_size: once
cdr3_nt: TGTGCCAGCAGGTCCCCGGACAGGCGGGGCGATGAGCAGTTCTTC
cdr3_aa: CASRSPDRRGDEQFF

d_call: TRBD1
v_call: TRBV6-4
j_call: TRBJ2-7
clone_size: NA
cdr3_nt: TGTGCCAGCATTGAGGGACAGGGCCACGAGCAGTACTTC
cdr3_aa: CASIEGQGHEQYF

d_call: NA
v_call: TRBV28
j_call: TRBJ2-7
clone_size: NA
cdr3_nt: TGTGCCAGCAGTTTATCCAGGTCCGAGCAGTACTTC
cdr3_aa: CASSLSRSEQYF

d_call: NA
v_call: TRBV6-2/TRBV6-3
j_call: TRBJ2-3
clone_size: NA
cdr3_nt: TGTGCCAGCAACCCCCCGGGACGGGGTACGCAGTATTTT
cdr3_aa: CASNPPGRGTQYF

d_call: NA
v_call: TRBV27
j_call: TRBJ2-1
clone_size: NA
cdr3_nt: TGTGCCAGCAGTTTGGAATGGAGTCGCAATGAGCAGTTCTTC
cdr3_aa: CASSLEWSRNEQFF

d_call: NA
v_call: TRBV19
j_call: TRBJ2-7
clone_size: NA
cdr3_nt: TGTGCCAGTAGTATCGGGGGACAGCGGGAGCAGTACTTC
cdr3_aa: CASSIGGQREQYF